This T cell receptor (beta chain) was sequenced during a study of radiotherapy plus CTLA-4 blockade in lung cancer. Study background: An objective response was seen in under 20% of patients, and disease control in 30% to 35%. Regarding the study as a whole: An expansion of tumor-derived TCR clones occurred in blood after radiotherapy plus ipilimumab. How blood T cell clones changed early, along with interferon-beta, reportedly forecast response best.

To note about this clone: The antigen remains unidentified.

Participants had chemo-refractory metastatic non-small-cell lung cancer and were treated with focal radiation plus ipilimumab CTLA-4 blockade. The table came from immunoSEQ multiplex PCR; TCRdb's copy has only in-frame clones and leaves some out. The sample yields around 59,000 clones, roughly 76% seen once. Specimen: peripheral blood, collected from a patient treated with radiotherapy plus ipilimumab. The origin of this receptor is a human donor with non-small cell lung cancer whose response to radiotherapy plus ipilimumab could not be evaluated.

This CDR3 is CASSLTGFDRELFF. DNA for the CDR3: TGTGCCAGCAGTCTGACAGGGTTTGATAGGGAGCTGTTTTTT. V is TRBV6-6 and J is TRBJ2-2; 7 nucleotides match TRBD1. J lost 9 bases, V lost 5 bases, and 9 bases had no gene match. The CDR3 length is 14 residues. CDR1 MNHNY and CDR2 SVGAGI come from the germline V gene (reference sequence).